The sequence of this T cell receptor beta chain was determined in a study of blood T cell repertoires in COVID-19. Study in general: The study drew acute and convalescent COVID-19 samples from the United States, Italy and Spain. T cells, B-cell-depleted T cells, or PBMCs provided the cDNA or gDNA that served as material.

Only in-frame clones appear in the TCRdb table, and some are missing; sequencing was by immunoSEQ multiplex PCR. The sample has about 90,000 clones, approximately 83% seen once. Per germline, CDR1 SGHTA and CDR2 FQGTGA. V lost 4 bases to trimming and J lost 6 bases, with 9 bases between them. This CDR3 has 13 residues. The sample taken for sequencing was peripheral blood. The gene calls are TRBV7-3 and TRBJ2-2; D uncertain. The TCR was taken from a man aged 55 to 70 with acute or convalescent COVID-19. DNA of the CDR3: TGTGCCAGCAGCTCCCCAGTGGCCGGGGAGCTGTTTTTT. It encodes CASSSPVAGELFF. Filled out from reference TRBV7-3 and TRBJ2-2, the complete variable domain reads GAGVSQTPSNKVTEKGKYVELRCDPISGHTALYWYRQSLGQGPEFLIYFQGTGAADDSGLPNDRFFAVRPEGSVSTLKIQRTERGDSAVYLCASSSPVAGELFFGEGSRLTVL.